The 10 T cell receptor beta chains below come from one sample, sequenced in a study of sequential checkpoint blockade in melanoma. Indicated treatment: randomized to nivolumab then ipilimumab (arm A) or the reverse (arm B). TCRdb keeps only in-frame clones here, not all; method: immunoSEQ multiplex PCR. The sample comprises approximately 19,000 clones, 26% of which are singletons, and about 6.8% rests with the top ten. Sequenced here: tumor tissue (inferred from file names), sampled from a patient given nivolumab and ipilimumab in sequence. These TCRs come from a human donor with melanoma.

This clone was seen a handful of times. CDR3 protein: CASSPRGSNYGYTF. For the CDR3, the DNA is TGTGCCAGCAGCCCCCGGGGCAGTAACTATGGCTACACCTTC. J is TRBJ1-2 and V is TRBV9, with a tentative D call TRBD1 (5 bases). Germline CDR1 SGDLS, CDR2 YYNGEE. The CDR3 is made up of 14 amino acids. Trimming removed 4 bases from V and 1 base from J, with 11 bases in between.

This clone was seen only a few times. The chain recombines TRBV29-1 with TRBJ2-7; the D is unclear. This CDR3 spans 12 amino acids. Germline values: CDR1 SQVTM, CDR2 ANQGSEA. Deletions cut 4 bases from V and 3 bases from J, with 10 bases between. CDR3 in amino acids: CSVVWTDYEQYF. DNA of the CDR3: TGCAGCGTTGTGTGGACGGACTACGAGCAGTACTTC.

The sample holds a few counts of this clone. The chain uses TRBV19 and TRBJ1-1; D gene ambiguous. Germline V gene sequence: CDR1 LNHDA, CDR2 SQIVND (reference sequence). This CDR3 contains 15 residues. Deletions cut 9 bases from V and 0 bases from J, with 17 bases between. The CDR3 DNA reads TGTGCCAGCAGTCGAGCGGGAGTCATGAACACTGAAGCTTTCTTT. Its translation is CASSRAGVMNTEAFF.

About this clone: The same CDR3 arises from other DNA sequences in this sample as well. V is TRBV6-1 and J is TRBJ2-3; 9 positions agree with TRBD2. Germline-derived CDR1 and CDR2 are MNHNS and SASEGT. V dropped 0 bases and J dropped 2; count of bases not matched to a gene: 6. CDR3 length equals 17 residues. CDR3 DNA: TGTGCCAGCAGTGAAGCGCTAGCGGGGCGAACCACAGATACGCAGTATTTT. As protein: CASSEALAGRTTDTQYF.

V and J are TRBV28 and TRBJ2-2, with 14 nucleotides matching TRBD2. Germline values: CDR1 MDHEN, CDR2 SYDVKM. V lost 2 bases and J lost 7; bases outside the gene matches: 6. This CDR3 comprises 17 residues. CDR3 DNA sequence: TGTGCCAGCAGTTTAGGGACTAGCGGGAGTATTATCGGGGAGCTGTTTTTT. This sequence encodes CASSLGTSGSIIGELFF.

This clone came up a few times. CDR3: CAISESWTATTYEQYF. The CDR3 DNA is TGTGCCATCAGTGAGTCTTGGACGGCCACCACCTACGAGCAGTACTTC. The chain combines TRBV10-3 with TRBJ2-7; the D is unclear. Trimming removed 0 bases from V and 2 bases from J, with 14 bases in between. Per germline, CDR1 ENHRY and CDR2 SYGVKD. The CDR3 extends over 16 amino acids.

The CDR3 sequence is CSALMPDREETQYF. The DNA for the CDR3 is TGCAGCGCTCTAATGCCGGACAGGGAGGAGACCCAGTACTTC. The chain combines TRBV29-1 with TRBJ2-5, with TRBD1 identical over 8 bases. The CDR3 extends over 14 amino acids. The V gene's germline CDR1 is SQVTM and CDR2 ANQGSEA. Unmatched junction bases numbered 12, after V lost 7 bases and J lost 5 bases.

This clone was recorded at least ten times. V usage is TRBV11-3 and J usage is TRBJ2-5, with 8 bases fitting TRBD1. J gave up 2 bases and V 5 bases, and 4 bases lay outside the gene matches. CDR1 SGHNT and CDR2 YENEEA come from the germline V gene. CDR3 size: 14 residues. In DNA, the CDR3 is TGTGCCAGCAGCCTCAACAGGGGGCAAGAGACCCAGTACTTC. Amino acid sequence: CASSLNRGQETQYF.

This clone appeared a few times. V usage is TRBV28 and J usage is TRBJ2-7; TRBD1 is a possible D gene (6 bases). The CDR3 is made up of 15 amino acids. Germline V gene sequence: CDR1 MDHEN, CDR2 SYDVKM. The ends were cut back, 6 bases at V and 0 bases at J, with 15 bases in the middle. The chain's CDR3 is CASSIRDMTSYEQYF. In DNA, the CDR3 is TGTGCCAGCAGCATCCGGGACATGACCTCCTACGAGCAGTACTTC.

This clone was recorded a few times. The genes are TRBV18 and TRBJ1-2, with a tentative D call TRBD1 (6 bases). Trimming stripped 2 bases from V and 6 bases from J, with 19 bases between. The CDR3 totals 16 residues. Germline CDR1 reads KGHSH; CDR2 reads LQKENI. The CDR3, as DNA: TGTGCCAGCTCACCAACAACAACACAGGGAAGGGATGGCTACACCTTC. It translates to CASSPTTTQGRDGYTF.